What follows describes a single TCR beta chain. Its antigen is not identified. This entry belongs to a study of CXCR3-negative and CXCR3-positive naive CD8 T cells. Study conclusions and caveats: Similar TRBV-TRBJ gene usage was seen in naive CXCR3-negative and CXCR3-positive cells, but not in memory cells.

The CDR3 is made up of 12 amino acids. The germline CDR1 and CDR2 sequences are MDHEN and SYDVKM. The authors prepared UMI-labeled TRB cDNA libraries by 5' RACE. For each CDR3 protein, TCRdb gives one entry from its re-call of the 5' RACE reads, without DNA. Listed are over 100,000 distinct CDR3 sequences; about 0.44% falls within the top ten. V and J are TRBV28 and TRBJ2-5. This clonotype was obtained from a human donor in good health. Some clones in this sample may be carry-over from other donors' samples. The sequenced sample consisted of naive CXCR3- CD8+ T cells from blood. Stated subset: CD45RO-CCR7+CD27+CD95- naive CD8+ T cells lacking CXCR3 (TNR3-). The CDR3 loop is CASNGLQETQYF.